This passage covers 32 T cell receptor beta chains from one sample sequenced in a study of Tregs in tolerant kidney transplant recipients. Produced via immunoSEQ multiplex PCR; TCRdb's table is partial and in-frame only. The sample lists some 110,000 clones, about 90% occurring once. The sequencing sample was made of CD4+ T cells from blood. Source of these receptors: a human donor in good health.

The J gene is TRBJ2-5, the V gene TRBV19; TRBD1 agrees at 7 bases. V gave up 6 bases and J gave up 5 bases; unmatched junction bases: 3. The CDR3 loop spans 12 amino acids. CDR1 and CDR2 from the germline V gene are LNHDA and SQIVND (reference sequence). This CDR3 reads CASSTGVETQYF. The DNA for the CDR3 is TGTGCCAGTAGCACAGGGGTTGAGACCCAGTACTTC.

The gene calls are TRBV4-1 and TRBJ1-2, with TRBD1 matching 10 bases. Germline values: CDR1 MGHRA, CDR2 YSYEKL. The CDR3 covers 15 residues. Losses at the gene ends were 5 bases for V and 1 base for J; bases not matched to a gene: 4. The CDR3 spells CASSGRDRGNYGYTF. The CDR3 DNA is TGCGCCAGCAGCGGCCGGGACAGGGGTAACTATGGCTACACCTTC.

This chain joins TRBV5-5 and TRBJ1-5, with D maybe TRBD1 (5 bases). V was clipped by 1 base and J by 1 base, with 6 bases between them. The CDR3 has 14 residues. Germline loops: CDR1 SGHKS, CDR2 YYEKEE (reference sequence). The CDR3 is CASSLWGSNQPQHF. For the CDR3, the DNA is TGTGCCAGCAGCTTGTGGGGGAGCAATCAGCCCCAGCATTTT.

The chain has TRBV7-9 and TRBJ1-1; D not certain. Trimming removed 3 bases from V and 1 base from J, with 9 bases in between. The germline CDR1 and CDR2 sequences are SEHNR and FQNEAQ (reference sequence). There are 14 residues in the CDR3. CDR3 amino acids: CASSFQLENTEAFF. The CDR3 DNA follows: TGTGCCAGCAGCTTTCAGCTAGAGAACACTGAAGCTTTCTTT.

V gene TRBV18 combines with J gene TRBJ1-1; D gene ambiguous. The CDR3 contains 13 residues. With 4 bases removed from V and 1 base from J, the gap between germline ends came to 7 bases. Germline loops: CDR1 KGHSH, CDR2 LQKENI. CDR3 sequence (DNA): TGTGCCAGCTCACGAGGGCCGAACACTGAAGCTTTCTTT. Its protein is CASSRGPNTEAFF.

The chain combines TRBV18 with TRBJ2-3; D unclear. The germline V gene has CDR1 KGHSH and CDR2 LQKENI. The CDR3 spans 13 residues. The ends were cut back, 6 bases at V and 2 bases at J, with 9 bases in the middle. The CDR3 coding sequence is TGTGCCAGCTCTGCTGAGAACACAGATACGCAGTATTTT. It yields the protein CASSAENTDTQYF.

The V and J genes are TRBV21-1 and TRBJ2-5. TRBV21-1 represents a pseudogene. The CDR3 length is 14 residues. Here the CDR3 DNA reads TGTGCCAGCATCACCTCCCCGGGCTGGGAGACCCAGTACTTC. As protein: CASITSPGWETQYF.

V is TRBV18 and J is TRBJ1-4, with TRBD1 matching over 7 bases. Germline CDR1 KGHSH, CDR2 LQKENI. The ends lost 6 bases at V and 5 bases at J; junction bases unmatched: 6. The length of the CDR3 is 14 residues. CDR3 region: CASSRDSKNEKLFF. CDR3 nucleotide sequence: TGTGCCAGCTCCCGGGACAGTAAGAATGAAAAACTGTTTTTT. Full variable domain (outside the CDR3, taken from reference TRBV18 and TRBJ1-4): NAGVMQNPRHLVRRRGQEARLRCSPMKGHSHVYWYRQLPEEGLKFMVYLQKENIIDESGMPKERFSAEFPKEGPSILRIQQVVRGDSAAYFCASSRDSKNEKLFFGSGTQLSVL.

This chain links TRBV7-8 with TRBJ2-7, with 11 bases lining up with TRBD2. V lost 2 bases and J lost 2; bases outside the gene matches: 8. Germline loops: CDR1 SGHVS, CDR2 FQNEAQ. The CDR3 extends over 17 amino acids. The CDR3 sequence: CASSLPSGTSGTYEQYF. The CDR3 nucleotides read TGTGCCAGCAGCTTACCTTCCGGGACTAGCGGTACCTACGAGCAGTACTTC.

The V gene is TRBV5-1, the J gene TRBJ2-2, with 8 bases aligning to TRBD1. This CDR3 contains 14 residues. Looked up from germline, CDR1 is SGHRS and CDR2 is YFSETQ. The trim removed 6 bases at V and 1 base at J, leaving 2 bases unmatched. The CDR3: CASKGQGNTGELFF. The CDR3 coding sequence is TGCGCCAGCAAAGGACAGGGGAACACCGGGGAGCTGTTTTTT.

This clone has only one observation. The chain is built from TRBV6-6 and TRBJ2-1; tentative D call: TRBD2 (5 bases). Germline CDR1 is MNHNY and CDR2 is SVGAGI (reference sequence). V lost 7 bases to trimming and J lost 6 bases, with 19 bases between them. The length of the CDR3 is 15 residues. CDR3 nucleotide sequence: TGTGCCAGCAAATCGGACTCCTTCCCGGCCAATGAGCAGTTCTTC. Its translation: CASKSDSFPANEQFF.

The rearrangement joins TRBV15 to TRBJ1-5; D gene ambiguous. V was clipped by 4 bases and J by 0 bases, with 7 bases between them. Germline V gene lookup returns CDR1 LNHNV and CDR2 YYDKDF (reference sequence). CDR3 length: 14 residues. The CDR3 is CATSTGYSNQPQHF. CDR3 in DNA: TGTGCCACCAGCACCGGATATAGCAATCAGCCCCAGCATTTT.

The chain carries TRBV6-6 and TRBJ1-2; perhaps TRBD1 as D (6 bases). The CDR3 has 12 amino acids. V shed 11 bases and J shed 4 bases, with 14 bases lying between them. Germline V CDR1 and CDR2: MNHNY, SVGAGI (reference sequence). The CDR3 here is CAEGGETYGYTF. The CDR3 DNA sequence: TGTGCCGAAGGGGGGGAGACCTATGGCTACACCTTC.

The rearrangement uses TRBV19 and TRBJ2-5; TRBD2 agrees at 11 bases. The CDR3 is 17 amino acids. The J segment lost 5 bases and the V segment lost 1 base, leaving 9 bases of the junction unmatched. Germline CDR1 and CDR2: LNHDA and SQIVND (reference sequence). For the CDR3, the DNA is TGTGCCAGTAGTATAGGACTAGCGGGACCTTTAGAGGAGACCCAGTACTTC. Its translation: CASSIGLAGPLEETQYF.

The CDR3 protein is CASSTIQAAEEKLFF. CDR3 in DNA: TGTGCCAGTAGTACGATACAGGCGGCGGAGGAAAAACTGTTTTTT. The chain joins TRBV19 to TRBJ1-4; TRBD1 is a possible D gene (5 bases). CDR3 length: 15 amino acids. The germline CDR1 and CDR2 sequences are LNHDA and SQIVND (reference sequence). Trimming pared 4 bases from V and 8 bases from J, leaving 17 bases between.

The genes are TRBV4-2 and TRBJ1-6, with D possibly matching TRBD1 (5 bases). The CDR3 is 16 residues long. Germline CDR1 LGHNA, CDR2 YNFKEQ. Trimming shortened V by 1 base and J by 7 bases, and 14 bases separated the two germline ends. CDR3 sequence reads: CASSQALQGNNSPLHF. CDR3 in DNA: TGTGCCAGCAGCCAAGCACTTCAGGGAAACAATTCACCCCTCCACTTT.

In DNA form, the CDR3 reads TGTGCCAGCAGGTCCGTCTCTGCAACTAATGAAAAACTGTTTTTT. Translated, it gives CASRSVSATNEKLFF. The rearrangement uses TRBV6-5 and TRBJ1-4; D gene uncertain. This CDR3 contains 15 residues. Germline loops: CDR1 MNHEY, CDR2 SVGAGI. The V end was cut by 6 bases, the J end by 0 bases, with 11 bases between.

In DNA, the CDR3 is TGTGCCAGCAGCGTTGACAGGACCCAAGAGACCCAGTACTTC. Translating it yields CASSVDRTQETQYF. The V call is TRBV9, the J call TRBJ2-5; D possibly corresponds to TRBD1 (6 bases). V gave up 2 bases and J gave up 1 base, with 9 bases separating them. The CDR3 runs to 14 residues. Germline CDR1 SGDLS, CDR2 YYNGEE.

The genes are TRBV10-1 and TRBJ1-4; D perhaps matches TRBD1 (6 bases). CDR1 and CDR2 (germline): WNHNN, SYGVQD (reference sequence). Trimming removed 11 bases from V and 5 bases from J, with 15 bases in between. The CDR3 spans 13 residues. As DNA, the CDR3 is TGCGCCGGACCGGGACAAGTGAATGAAAAACTGTTTTTT. Residues: CAGPGQVNEKLFF.

The rearrangement joins TRBV10-3 to TRBJ2-7; no definite D call. Between the trimmed V and J ends, which lost 3 bases and 3 bases, there was a span of 0 bases. CDR3 length: 10 amino acids. Germline-derived CDR1 and CDR2 are ENHRY and SYGVKD. The CDR3 nucleotides read TGTGCCATCAGTGACTACGAGCAGTACTTC. It codes for CAISDYEQYF.

The CDR3 coding sequence is TGCAGCGTTGTGTACAGGGGGCACGGAAATCAGCCCCAGCATTTT. Translated, it gives CSVVYRGHGNQPQHF. V and J are TRBV29-1 and TRBJ1-5; 9 nucleotides align to TRBD1. The CDR3 covers 15 residues. With V trimmed by 4 bases and J by 4 bases, 8 bases remained unmatched. Per the germline V gene, CDR1 is SQVTM and CDR2 is ANQGSEA.

The count of this clone is one. The chain carries TRBV6-1 and TRBJ2-5; TRBD2 agrees at 9 bases. The germline CDR1 and CDR2 sequences are MNHNS and SASEGT. This CDR3 is built from 16 residues. Losses at the gene ends were 2 bases for V and 6 bases for J; bases not matched to a gene: 10. CDR3 region: CASSESVAGGPKTQYF. CDR3 DNA: TGTGCCAGCAGTGAATCTGTGGCGGGAGGGCCGAAGACCCAGTACTTC.

The genes are TRBV5-1 and TRBJ2-1; 16 positions match TRBD2. Looked up from germline, CDR1 is SGHRS and CDR2 is YFSETQ. The CDR3 is 15 residues long. The trim removed 4 bases at V and 9 bases at J, leaving 4 bases unmatched. The CDR3 region is CASSQGLAGGGEQFF. The CDR3 coding sequence is TGCGCCAGCAGCCAGGGACTAGCGGGAGGGGGTGAGCAGTTCTTC.

V usage is TRBV4-1 and J usage is TRBJ2-5; 8 bases map to TRBD2. V was clipped by 4 bases and J by 1 base; unmatched bases: 11. This CDR3 has 17 amino acids. CDR1 is MGHRA and CDR2 is YSYEKL in the germline V gene. CDR3 DNA sequence: TGCGCCAGCAGCCGTCACACGGGGGCGGGAGGCCAAGAGACCCAGTACTTC. It is translated as CASSRHTGAGGQETQYF.

The rearrangement links TRBV4-1 to TRBJ2-3; possibly TRBD2 for D (5 bases). The CDR3 runs 17 residues. Between the trimmed V and J ends, which lost 6 bases and 2 bases, there was a span of 21 bases. Germline loops: CDR1 MGHRA, CDR2 YSYEKL. CDR3 amino acids: CASSFGVLPWNTDTQYF. In DNA, the CDR3 is TGCGCCAGCAGTTTCGGGGTACTACCGTGGAACACAGATACGCAGTATTTT.

This clone was observed a handful of times. This chain links TRBV5-1 with TRBJ2-1, with 11 bases lining up with TRBD2. Germline V gene sequence: CDR1 SGHRS, CDR2 YFSETQ. This CDR3 has 20 residues. V lost 4 bases to trimming and J lost 0 bases; unmatched junction nucleotides: 15. CDR3 sequence: CASSLRTSGLYEGSYNEQFF. CDR3 bases: TGCGCCAGCAGCCTTAGGACTAGCGGGCTATATGAGGGCTCCTACAATGAGCAGTTCTTC.

The chain combines TRBV19 with TRBJ1-1; D may be TRBD1 (6 bases). The germline V gene encodes CDR1 LNHDA and CDR2 SQIVND (reference sequence). V lost 5 bases and J 8 bases, leaving 9 bases between the germline ends. This CDR3 contains 11 residues. The CDR3 nucleotides are TGTGCCAGTAGTGGGGGGGGCGAAGCTTTCTTT. Translation gives CASSGGGEAFF.

This chain joins TRBV5-1 and TRBJ2-7, with D hard to call. The CDR3 runs 17 residues. The germline V and J ends were trimmed by 0 bases and 0 bases, with 16 bases remaining between them. CDR1 is SGHRS, CDR2 YFSETQ, per germline. In nucleotides, the CDR3 is TGCGCCAGCAGCTTGGCCAGCCGAAAATTTTACTCCTACGAGCAGTACTTC. Its protein is CASSLASRKFYSYEQYF.

The chain uses TRBV19 and TRBJ1-2; D is perhaps TRBD1 (5 bases). The V gene lost 1 base and the J gene lost 7 bases, with 16 bases spanning the gap. The CDR3 totals 15 residues. The V gene's germline CDR1 is LNHDA and CDR2 SQIVND (reference sequence). In nucleotides, the CDR3 is TGTGCCAGTAGTATAGGGGGCAGGACCTATGCTGGCTACACCTTC. This encodes CASSIGGRTYAGYTF.

This clone was counted only a few times. The chain has TRBV18 and TRBJ1-1; 8 positions agree with TRBD1. The CDR3 sequence is 14 residues long. CDR1 and CDR2 from the germline V gene are KGHSH and LQKENI. V lost 6 bases, J lost 2 bases, and 5 bases stayed unmatched. The CDR3 loop reads CASSLDRENTEAFF. CDR3 coding DNA: TGTGCCAGCTCGTTGGACAGGGAAAACACTGAAGCTTTCTTT.

The chain links TRBV9 to TRBJ2-1; 10 nucleotides match TRBD1. Germline values: CDR1 SGDLS, CDR2 YYNGEE. The V segment lost 4 bases and the J segment 7 bases; nucleotides outside the gene matches: 8. The CDR3 has 15 amino acids. The CDR3 is CASSSRTGGFNEQFF. In DNA, the CDR3 is TGTGCCAGCAGCTCGAGGACAGGGGGGTTTAATGAGCAGTTCTTC.

The CDR3 bases are TGTGCCAGCAGTCAAGGCAGGGACTACGAGCAGTACTTC. This sequence encodes CASSQGRDYEQYF. This chain joins TRBV2 and TRBJ2-7, with D maybe TRBD1 (5 bases). The CDR3 runs 13 residues. V was pared by 5 bases and J by 3 bases, with 11 bases between. CDR1 is SNHLY, CDR2 FYNNEI, per germline.